The sequence of this T cell receptor (beta chain) was determined in a study of T-cell memory formation after mild COVID-19. Study-wide results and caveats: Among CD4+ contracting clones, most were CM and EM, and CD8+ ones EMRA.

This clonotype showed up just a few times. Its target is unknown. TCRdb used MiXCR to reprocess the 5' RACE reads, holding one entry per CDR3 protein. Of more than 450,000 distinct CDR3 sequences listed, over 15% were seen once; the top ten hold approximately 12%. Germline V gene lookup returns CDR1 SGHVS and CDR2 FNYEAQ. This CDR3 region has 17 residues. Unmatched junction bases numbered 16, after V lost 6 bases and J lost 7 bases. The rearrangement uses TRBV7-6 and TRBJ2-7; 12 bases map to TRBD1. The receptor's source is an adult woman who had mild COVID-19 (a few samples of this study predate the infection). Cell type and time point are not known. Material for sequencing was PBMCs or a T cell subset sorted from them (not recorded which). CDR3 sequence: CASRSGGQGASRGEQYF. The DNA of the CDR3 is TGTGCCAGCAGATCAGGGGGACAGGGGGCCTCAAGAGGGGAGCAGTACTTC.